This T cell receptor beta chain derives from a study of shared clonotypes between healthy human individuals. Study-wide context: A couple of female and a few male donors aged 18 to 49 were enrolled.

Using immunoSEQ multiplex PCR, the repertoire was profiled, and TCRdb retains in-frame clones only, with some absent. The sample contains roughly 680,000 clones, 55% to 80% of which appear only once. A CD45RA+ naive subset and a CD45RA-negative memory subset were split from CD4+ cells. Notes on this clone: The same CDR3 is also encoded by other DNA sequences in this sample.

The receptor's source is a woman aged 25-40 years in good health. The sequencing sample was made of memory CD4+ T cells sorted from blood. Subset reported: CD45RA-negative fraction.

CDR3: CASSRDRQETQYF. CDR3 nucleotides: TGTGCCAGCAGTCGGGACAGACAAGAGACCCAGTACTTC. V gene TRBV2 combines with J gene TRBJ2-5; 7 bases are shared with TRBD1. Germline CDR1 SNHLY, CDR2 FYNNEI. The CDR3 is made up of 13 amino acids. Germline trimming cut 5 bases from V and 2 bases from J; bases unmatched to any gene: 2.